This T cell receptor beta chain was obtained from a study of siplizumab effects on memory and regulatory T cells. Clones were read by immunoSEQ multiplex PCR, and TCRdb kept only the in-frame ones, dropping some. The data show about 100,000 clones, with 94% seen just once and approximately 1.5% held by the top ten. Study results and limitations: In controls, 25% to 30% of mappable alloreactive CD4+ clones were Treg-derived on average, versus just under 70% with siplizumab.

With regard to this clone: Its antigen is still unknown.

The sample taken for sequencing was non-Treg CD4+ T cells sorted from blood. The sequence came from a human donor in good health.

Written as DNA, the CDR3 is TGTGCCAGCAGTCCAGACCGTTCCAGGGGTAATGGCTACACCTTC. As protein: CASSPDRSRGNGYTF. The rearrangement joins TRBV27 to TRBJ1-2, with D tentatively TRBD1 (6 bases). This CDR3 region has 15 residues. V dropped 5 bases and J dropped 6 bases, with 19 bases sitting between them. Germline V CDR1 and CDR2: MNHEY, SMNVEV (reference sequence).